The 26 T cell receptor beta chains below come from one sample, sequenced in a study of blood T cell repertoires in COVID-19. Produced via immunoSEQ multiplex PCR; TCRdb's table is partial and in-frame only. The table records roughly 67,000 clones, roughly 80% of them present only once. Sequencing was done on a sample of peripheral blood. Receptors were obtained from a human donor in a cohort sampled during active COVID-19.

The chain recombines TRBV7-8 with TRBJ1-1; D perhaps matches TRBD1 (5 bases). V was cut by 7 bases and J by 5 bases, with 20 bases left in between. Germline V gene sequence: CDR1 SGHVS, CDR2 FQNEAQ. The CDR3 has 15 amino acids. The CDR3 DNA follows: TGTGCCAGCATCCCCACAGGCGACCTTGGGACTGAAGCTTTCTTT. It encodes CASIPTGDLGTEAFF.

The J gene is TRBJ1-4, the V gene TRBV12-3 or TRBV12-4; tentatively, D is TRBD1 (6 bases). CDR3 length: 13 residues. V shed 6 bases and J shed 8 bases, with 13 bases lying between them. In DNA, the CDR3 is TGTGCCAGCAGGAAGGGGGAAGGCGAAAAACTGTTTTTT. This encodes CASRKGEGEKLFF.

The CDR3 DNA reads TGCAGTGCTAGGGCAAATTCACCCCTCCACTTT. This sequence encodes CSARANSPLHF. V and J are TRBV20-1 and TRBJ1-6; D is undetermined. V lost 3 bases and J 7 bases, leaving 4 bases between the germline ends. Germline CDR1 is DFQATT and CDR2 is SNEGSKA (reference sequence). The CDR3 runs 11 residues.

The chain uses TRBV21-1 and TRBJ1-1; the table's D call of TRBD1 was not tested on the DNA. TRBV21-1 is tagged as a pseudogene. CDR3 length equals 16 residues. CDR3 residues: CASSSPHRVCNTEAFF. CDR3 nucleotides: TGTGCCAGCAGCAGTCCCCACAGGGTATGTAACACTGAAGCTTTCTTT.

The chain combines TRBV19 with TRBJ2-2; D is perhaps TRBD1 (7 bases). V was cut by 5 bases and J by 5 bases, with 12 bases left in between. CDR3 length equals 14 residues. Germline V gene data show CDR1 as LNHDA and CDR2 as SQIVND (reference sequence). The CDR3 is CASSSPGGTGELFF. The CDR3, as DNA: TGTGCCAGTAGTTCGCCAGGGGGGACCGGGGAGCTGTTTTTT.

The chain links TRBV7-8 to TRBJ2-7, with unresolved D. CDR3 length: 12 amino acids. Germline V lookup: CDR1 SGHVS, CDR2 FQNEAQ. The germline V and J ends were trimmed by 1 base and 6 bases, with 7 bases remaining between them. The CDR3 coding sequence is TGTGCCAGCAGCTTAGGAGGTGGCGAGCAGTACTTC. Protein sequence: CASSLGGGEQYF.

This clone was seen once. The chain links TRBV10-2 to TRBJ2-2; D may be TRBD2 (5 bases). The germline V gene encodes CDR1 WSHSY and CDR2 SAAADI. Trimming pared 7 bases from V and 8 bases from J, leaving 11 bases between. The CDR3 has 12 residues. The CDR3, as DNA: TGCGCCAGCATGATGGGAGCTGGGGAGCTGTTTTTT. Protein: CASMMGAGELFF.

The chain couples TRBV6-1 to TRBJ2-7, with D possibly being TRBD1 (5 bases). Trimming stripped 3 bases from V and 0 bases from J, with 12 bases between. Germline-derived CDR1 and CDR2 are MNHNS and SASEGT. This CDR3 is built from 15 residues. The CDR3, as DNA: TGTGCCAGCAGTGAGCAGGGTCTTAGCTCCTACGAGCAGTACTTC. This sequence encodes CASSEQGLSSYEQYF.

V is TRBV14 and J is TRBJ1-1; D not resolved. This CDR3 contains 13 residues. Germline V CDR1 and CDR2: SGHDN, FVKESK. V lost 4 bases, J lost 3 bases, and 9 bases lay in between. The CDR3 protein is CASSRDMDTEAFF. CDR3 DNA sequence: TGTGCCAGCAGCCGTGACATGGACACTGAAGCTTTCTTT. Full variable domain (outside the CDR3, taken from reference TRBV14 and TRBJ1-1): EAGVTQFPSHSVIEKGQTVTLRCDPISGHDNLYWYRRVMGKEIKFLLHFVKESKQDESGMPNNRFLAERTGGTYSTLKVQPAELEDSGVYFCASSRDMDTEAFFGQGTRLTVV.

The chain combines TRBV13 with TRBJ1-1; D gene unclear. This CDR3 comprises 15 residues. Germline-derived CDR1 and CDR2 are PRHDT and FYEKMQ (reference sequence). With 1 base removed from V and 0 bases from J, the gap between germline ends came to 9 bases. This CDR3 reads CASSLAIDMNTEAFF. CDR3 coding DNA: TGTGCCAGCAGCTTAGCGATAGATATGAACACTGAAGCTTTCTTT.

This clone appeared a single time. The CDR3 region is CASSGSGTGVYNEQFF. The CDR3, as DNA: TGTGCCAGCAGTGGAAGCGGGACAGGGGTCTACAATGAGCAGTTCTTC. V is TRBV28 and J is TRBJ2-1, with TRBD1 matching 10 bases. Germline trimming cut 5 bases from V and 3 bases from J; bases unmatched to any gene: 7. Per germline, CDR1 MDHEN and CDR2 SYDVKM. The CDR3 consists of 16 residues.

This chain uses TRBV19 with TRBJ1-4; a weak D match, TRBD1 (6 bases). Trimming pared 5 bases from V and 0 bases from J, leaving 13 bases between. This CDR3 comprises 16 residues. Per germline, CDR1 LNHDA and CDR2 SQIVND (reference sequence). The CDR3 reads CASSQWTVATNEKLFF. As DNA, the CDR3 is TGTGCCAGTAGTCAGTGGACAGTTGCAACTAATGAAAAACTGTTTTTT.

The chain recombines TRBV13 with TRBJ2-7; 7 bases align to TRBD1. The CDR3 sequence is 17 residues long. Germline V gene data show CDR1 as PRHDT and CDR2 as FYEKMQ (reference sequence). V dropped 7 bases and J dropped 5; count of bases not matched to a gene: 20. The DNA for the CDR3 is TGTGCCAGCACGATTTTCAGGGGGACGGGAATCGGGGACGAGCAGTACTTC. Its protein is CASTIFRGTGIGDEQYF.

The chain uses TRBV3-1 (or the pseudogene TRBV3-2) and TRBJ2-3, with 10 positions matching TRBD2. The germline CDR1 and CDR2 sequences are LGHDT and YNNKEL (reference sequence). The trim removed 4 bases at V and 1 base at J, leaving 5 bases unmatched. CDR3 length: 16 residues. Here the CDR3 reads CASSPPSGRGTDTQYF. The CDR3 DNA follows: TGTGCCAGCAGCCCCCCCAGCGGGAGGGGCACAGATACGCAGTATTTT.

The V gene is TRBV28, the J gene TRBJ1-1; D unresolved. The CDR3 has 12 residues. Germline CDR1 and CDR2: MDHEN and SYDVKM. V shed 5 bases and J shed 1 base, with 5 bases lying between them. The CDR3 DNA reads TGTGCCAGCAGTAAGCCGAACACTGAAGCTTTCTTT. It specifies CASSKPNTEAFF.

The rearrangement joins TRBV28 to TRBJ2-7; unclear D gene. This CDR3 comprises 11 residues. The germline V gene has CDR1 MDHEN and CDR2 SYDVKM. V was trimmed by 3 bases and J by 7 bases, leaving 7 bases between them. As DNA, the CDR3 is TGTGCCAGCAGTTTGGTCGGGGAGCAGTACTTC. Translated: CASSLVGEQYF.

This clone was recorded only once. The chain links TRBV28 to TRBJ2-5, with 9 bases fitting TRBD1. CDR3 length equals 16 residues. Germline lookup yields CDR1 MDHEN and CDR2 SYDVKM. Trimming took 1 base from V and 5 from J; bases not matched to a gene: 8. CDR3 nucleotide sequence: TGTGCCAGCAGTTTATTGGGGACAGGGTCAATGGAGACCCAGTACTTC. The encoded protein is CASSLLGTGSMETQYF.

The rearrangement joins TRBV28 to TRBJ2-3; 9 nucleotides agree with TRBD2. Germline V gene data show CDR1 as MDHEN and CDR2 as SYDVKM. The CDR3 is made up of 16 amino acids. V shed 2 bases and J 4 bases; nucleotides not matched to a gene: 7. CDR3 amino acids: CASSLRASGDSDTQYF. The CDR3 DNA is TGTGCCAGCAGTTTAAGGGCTAGCGGGGATTCAGATACGCAGTATTTT.

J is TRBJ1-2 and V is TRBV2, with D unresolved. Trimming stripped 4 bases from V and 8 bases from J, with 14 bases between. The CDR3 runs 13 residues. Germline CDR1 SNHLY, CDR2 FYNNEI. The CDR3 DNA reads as TGTGCCAGCAGTGTTCTACCGGAGCACGGCTACACCTTC. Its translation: CASSVLPEHGYTF.

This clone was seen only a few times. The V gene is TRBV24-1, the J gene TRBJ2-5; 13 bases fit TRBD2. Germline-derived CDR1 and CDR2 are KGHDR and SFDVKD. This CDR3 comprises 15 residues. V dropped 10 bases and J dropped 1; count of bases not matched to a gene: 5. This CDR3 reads CATGTSGTIQETQYF. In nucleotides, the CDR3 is TGTGCCACTGGGACTAGCGGGACGATCCAAGAGACCCAGTACTTC.

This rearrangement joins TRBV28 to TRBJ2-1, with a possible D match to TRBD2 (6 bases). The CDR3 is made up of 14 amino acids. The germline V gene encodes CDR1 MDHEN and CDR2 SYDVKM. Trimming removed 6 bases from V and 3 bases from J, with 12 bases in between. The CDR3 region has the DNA TGTGCCAGCAGCTCCCCGGGGGACTACAATGAGCAGTTCTTC. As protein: CASSSPGDYNEQFF.

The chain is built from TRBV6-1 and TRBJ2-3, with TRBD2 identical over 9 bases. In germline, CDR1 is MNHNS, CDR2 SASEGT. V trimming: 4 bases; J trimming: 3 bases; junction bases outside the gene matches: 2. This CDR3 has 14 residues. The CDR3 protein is CASSVAGATDTQYF. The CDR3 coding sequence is TGTGCCAGCAGTGTAGCGGGAGCGACAGATACGCAGTATTTT.

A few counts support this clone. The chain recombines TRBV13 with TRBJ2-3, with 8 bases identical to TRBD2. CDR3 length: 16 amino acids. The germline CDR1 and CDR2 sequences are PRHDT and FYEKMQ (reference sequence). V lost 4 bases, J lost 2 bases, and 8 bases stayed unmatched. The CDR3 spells CASSSPSGGATDTQYF. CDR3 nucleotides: TGTGCCAGCAGCTCACCGAGCGGGGGAGCCACAGATACGCAGTATTTT.

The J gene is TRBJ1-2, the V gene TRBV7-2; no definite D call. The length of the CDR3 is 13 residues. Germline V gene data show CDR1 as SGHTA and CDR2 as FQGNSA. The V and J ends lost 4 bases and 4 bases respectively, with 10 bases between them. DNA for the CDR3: TGTGCCAGCAGCTCCAACACAGTCTATGGCTACACCTTC. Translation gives CASSSNTVYGYTF. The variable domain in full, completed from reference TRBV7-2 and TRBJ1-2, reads GAGVSQSPSNKVTEKGKDVELRCDPISGHTALYWYRQSLGQGLEFLIYFQGNSAPDKSGLPSDRFSAERTGGSVSTLTIQRTQQEDSAVYLCASSSNTVYGYTFGSGTRLTVV.

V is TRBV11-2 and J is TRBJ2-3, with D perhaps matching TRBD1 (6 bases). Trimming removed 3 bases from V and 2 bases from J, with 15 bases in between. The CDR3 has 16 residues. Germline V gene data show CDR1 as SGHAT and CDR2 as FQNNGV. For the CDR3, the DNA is TGTGCCAGCAGCTTGGGATCAGGGGTAACCACAGATACGCAGTATTTT. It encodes CASSLGSGVTTDTQYF. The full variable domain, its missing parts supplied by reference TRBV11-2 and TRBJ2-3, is EAGVAQSPRYKIIEKRQSVAFWCNPISGHATLYWYQQILGQGPKLLIQFQNNGVVDDSQLPKDRFSAERLKGVDSTLKIQPAKLEDSAVYLCASSLGSGVTTDTQYFGPGTRLTVL.

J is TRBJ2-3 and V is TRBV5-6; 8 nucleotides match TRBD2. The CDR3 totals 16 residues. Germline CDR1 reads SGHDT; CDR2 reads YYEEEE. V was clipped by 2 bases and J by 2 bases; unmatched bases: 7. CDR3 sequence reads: CASSFLRGDFTDTQYF. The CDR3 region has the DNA TGTGCCAGCAGCTTTCTGCGGGGGGACTTCACAGATACGCAGTATTTT.